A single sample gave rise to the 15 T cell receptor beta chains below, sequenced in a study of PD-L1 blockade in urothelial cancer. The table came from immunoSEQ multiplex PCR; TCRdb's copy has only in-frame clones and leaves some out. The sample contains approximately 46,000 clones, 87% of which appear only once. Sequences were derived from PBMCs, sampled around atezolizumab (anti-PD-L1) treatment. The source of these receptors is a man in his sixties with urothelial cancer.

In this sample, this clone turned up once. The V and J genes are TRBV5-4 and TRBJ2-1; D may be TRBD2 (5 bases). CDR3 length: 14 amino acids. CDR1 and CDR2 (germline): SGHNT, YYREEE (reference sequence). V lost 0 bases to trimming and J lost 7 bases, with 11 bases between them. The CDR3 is CASSLGSGRNEQFF. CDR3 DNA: TGTGCCAGCAGCTTGGGATCGGGAAGGAATGAGCAGTTCTTC.

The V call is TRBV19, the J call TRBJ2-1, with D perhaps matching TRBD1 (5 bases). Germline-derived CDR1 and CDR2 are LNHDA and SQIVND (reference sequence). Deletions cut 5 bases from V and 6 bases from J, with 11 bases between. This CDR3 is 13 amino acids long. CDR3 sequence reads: CASSRMGLNEQFF. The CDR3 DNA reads TGTGCCAGTAGTCGAATGGGGCTCAATGAGCAGTTCTTC.

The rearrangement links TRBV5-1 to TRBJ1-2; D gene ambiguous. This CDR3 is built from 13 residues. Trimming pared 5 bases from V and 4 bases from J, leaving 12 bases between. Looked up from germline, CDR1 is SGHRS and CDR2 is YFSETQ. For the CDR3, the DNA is TGCGCCAGCAGGTCGTCCGGAGGCTATGGCTACACCTTC. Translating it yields CASRSSGGYGYTF. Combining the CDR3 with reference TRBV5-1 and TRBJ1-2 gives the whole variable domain KAGVTQTPRYLIKTRGQQVTLSCSPISGHRSVSWYQQTPGQGLQFLFEYFSETQRNKGNFPGRFSGRQFSNSRSEMNVSTLELGDSALYLCASRSSGGYGYTFGSGTRLTVV.

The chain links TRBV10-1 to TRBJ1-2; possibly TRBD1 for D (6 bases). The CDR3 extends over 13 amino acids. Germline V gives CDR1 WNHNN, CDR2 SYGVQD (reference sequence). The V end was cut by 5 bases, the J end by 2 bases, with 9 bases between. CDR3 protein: CASSPGTNYGYTF. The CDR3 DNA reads TGCGCCAGCAGTCCCGGGACAAACTATGGCTACACCTTC.

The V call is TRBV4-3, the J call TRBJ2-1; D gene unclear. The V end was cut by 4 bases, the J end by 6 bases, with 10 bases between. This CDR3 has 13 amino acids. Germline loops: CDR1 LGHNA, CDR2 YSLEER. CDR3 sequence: CASSLRELNEQFF. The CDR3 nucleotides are TGCGCCAGCAGCCTACGTGAGCTCAATGAGCAGTTCTTC.

The CDR3 DNA is TGCGCCAGCAGCTTGGGGCCGGGGGGGGAAAAACTGTTTTTT. This encodes CASSLGPGGEKLFF. The V and J genes are TRBV5-1 and TRBJ1-4, with a tentative D call TRBD1 (5 bases). Germline CDR1 is SGHRS and CDR2 is YFSETQ. The germline V and J ends were trimmed by 0 bases and 8 bases, with 11 bases remaining between them. The CDR3 is 14 residues long.

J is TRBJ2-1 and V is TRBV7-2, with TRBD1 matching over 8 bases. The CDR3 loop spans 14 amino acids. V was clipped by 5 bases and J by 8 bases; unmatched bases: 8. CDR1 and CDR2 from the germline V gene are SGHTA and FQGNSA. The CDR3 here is CASSKTGGWDEQFF. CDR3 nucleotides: TGTGCCAGCAGCAAAACAGGGGGGTGGGATGAGCAGTTCTTC.

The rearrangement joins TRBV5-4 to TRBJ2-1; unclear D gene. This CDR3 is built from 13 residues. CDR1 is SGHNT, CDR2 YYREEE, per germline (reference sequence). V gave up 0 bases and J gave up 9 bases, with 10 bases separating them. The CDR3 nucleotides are TGTGCCAGCAGCTTGGTAGAAGTATCTGAGCAGTTCTTC. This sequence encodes CASSLVEVSEQFF.

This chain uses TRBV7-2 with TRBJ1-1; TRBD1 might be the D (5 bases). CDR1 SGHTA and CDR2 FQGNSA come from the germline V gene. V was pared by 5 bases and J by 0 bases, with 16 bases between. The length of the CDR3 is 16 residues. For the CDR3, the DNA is TGTGCCAGCAGCCGCGACAGATTCAGATTGAACACTGAAGCTTTCTTT. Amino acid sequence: CASSRDRFRLNTEAFF.

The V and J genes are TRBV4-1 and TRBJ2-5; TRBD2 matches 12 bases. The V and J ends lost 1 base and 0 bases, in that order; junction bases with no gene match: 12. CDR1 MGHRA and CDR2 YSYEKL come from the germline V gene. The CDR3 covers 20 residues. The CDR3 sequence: CASSQVPPLAGGPNQETQYF. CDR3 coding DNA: TGCGCCAGCAGCCAAGTGCCCCCACTAGCGGGGGGACCCAACCAAGAGACCCAGTACTTC.

CDR3 sequence (DNA): TGTGCCAGCACCGACAGGGAGCGTAATTCACCCCTCCACTTT. Protein sequence: CASTDRERNSPLHF. This chain connects TRBV18 to TRBJ1-6, with TRBD1 matching 7 bases. V trimming: 8 bases; J trimming: 6 bases; junction bases outside the gene matches: 7. The CDR3 is 14 amino acids. CDR1 and CDR2 (germline): KGHSH, LQKENI.

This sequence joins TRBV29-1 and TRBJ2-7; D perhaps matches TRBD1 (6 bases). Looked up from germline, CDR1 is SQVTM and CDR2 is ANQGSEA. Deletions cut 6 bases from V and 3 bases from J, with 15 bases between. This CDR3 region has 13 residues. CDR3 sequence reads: CSVLDSFNYEQYF. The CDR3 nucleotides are TGCAGCGTCCTGGACAGCTTTAACTACGAGCAGTACTTC.

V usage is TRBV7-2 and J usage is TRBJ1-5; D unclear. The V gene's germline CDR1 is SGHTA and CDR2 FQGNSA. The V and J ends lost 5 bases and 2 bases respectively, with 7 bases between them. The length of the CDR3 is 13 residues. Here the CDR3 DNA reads TGTGCCAGCAGCCCCTCAGGCAATCAGCCCCAGCATTTT. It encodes CASSPSGNQPQHF.

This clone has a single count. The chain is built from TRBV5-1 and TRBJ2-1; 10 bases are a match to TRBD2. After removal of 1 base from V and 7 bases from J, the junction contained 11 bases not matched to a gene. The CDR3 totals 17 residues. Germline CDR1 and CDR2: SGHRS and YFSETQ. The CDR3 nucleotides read TGCGCCAGCAGCTTGCGGACTAGCGGAGACCTGTGGAATGAGCAGTTCTTC. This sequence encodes CASSLRTSGDLWNEQFF.

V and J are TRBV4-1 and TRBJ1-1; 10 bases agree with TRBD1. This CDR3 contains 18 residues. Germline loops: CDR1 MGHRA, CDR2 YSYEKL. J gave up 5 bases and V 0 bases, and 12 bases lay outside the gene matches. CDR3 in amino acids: CASSQDVRDRGRVTEAFF. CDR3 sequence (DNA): TGCGCCAGCAGCCAAGATGTCCGGGACAGGGGTAGAGTGACTGAAGCTTTCTTT.